A selection of T cell receptor beta chains follows, all from one sample in a study of cytomegalovirus exposure and HLA in healthy donors. Method: immunoSEQ multiplex PCR; TCRdb's copy keeps in-frame clones and lacks some. Its listing shows about 160,000 clones. The sample was PBMCs. These TCRs come from a woman aged 60-70 years in good health and CMV-seronegative. The conserved cysteine and the conserved F or W are not part of the CDR3 here. A D gene is named only where the DNA matches it firmly.

D gene	CDR3 length	V gene	J gene	CDR3 protein
TRBD1	14	TRBV5-1	TRBJ1-1	ASSLSGTGANTEAF
TRBD2	14	TRBV5-1	TRBJ2-7	ASGMEAGSRAYEQY
NA	13	TRBV27	TRBJ1-1	ASSSPGAAGTEAF
TRBD1	10	TRBV5-6	TRBJ1-2	ASSPGTDGYT
TRBD1	11	TRBV10-3	TRBJ1-5	AIKGTGNQPQH
NA	12	TRBV5-1	TRBJ2-3	ASSASTSTDTQY
TRBD1	9	TRBV20-1	TRBJ1-2	SAQGAQGYT
TRBD1	19	TRBV29-1	TRBJ1-2	SVEGAQGATPAQLADYGYT
TRBD2	12	TRBV7-2	TRBJ2-3	ASSLGLAVNTQY
TRBD1	13	TRBV11-1	TRBJ1-2	ASSLGNSGQIGYT
NA	10	TRBV2	TRBJ2-1	ASSRGLNEQF
TRBD1	12	TRBV11-3	TRBJ1-1	ASSPSDRVTEAF
NA	14	TRBV6-6	TRBJ2-7	ASNQGGTRSSYEQY
TRBD2	13	TRBV2	TRBJ2-7	ASRLLAGGSYEQY
TRBD1	9	TRBV20-1	TRBJ1-1	SARSDRGAF
NA	10	TRBV5-1	TRBJ2-1	ASSQIYNEQF
NA	12	TRBV7-2	TRBJ1-2	ASGSRRGHYGYT
TRBD1	12	TRBV7-8	TRBJ2-1	ASSLLDRGNEQF
NA	10	TRBV4-2	TRBJ1-1	ASSQGRTEAF
TRBD1	14	TRBV6-6	TRBJ1-1	ASSPTDRVMNTEAF
NA	12	TRBV2	TRBJ1-5	ASRPANGNQPQH
NA	13	TRBV27	TRBJ2-7	ASKGPQGRSYEQY
NA	11	TRBV9	TRBJ1-2	ASSAQGNYGYT
TRBD2	13	TRBV7-8	TRBJ2-5	ASSWLAGPQETQY
NA	11	TRBV5-4	TRBJ1-1	ASSLDSTTEAF
TRBD1	13	TRBV6-1	TRBJ2-7	ASSTDRVGTYEQY
NA	17	TRBV27	TRBJ2-3	ASSLSMGEGQGSTDTQY
NA	12	TRBV2	TRBJ2-1	ASSEALASNEQF
NA	11	TRBV6-1	TRBJ2-2	ASSEYYTGELF
NA	13	TRBV2	TRBJ2-7	ASSEVEQKTYEQY
NA	12	TRBV7-2	TRBJ2-7	ASSFDTSSYEQY
NA	12	TRBV7-2	TRBJ1-3	ASSPRSSGNTIY
TRBD1	13	TRBV10-2	TRBJ1-1	ASKPQGAGRTEAF
TRBD1	11	TRBV18	TRBJ1-1	ASSRGAQGEAF
NA	13	TRBV5-1	TRBJ2-1	ASSLSITSYNEQF
TRBD1	11	TRBV27	TRBJ2-2	ASQTGGTGELF
NA	11	TRBV5-1	TRBJ2-1	ASHPLVMSEQF
NA	15	TRBV5-1	TRBJ1-6	ASSLFLKGNYNSPLH
TRBD2	17	TRBV7-2	TRBJ2-7	ASSLVFGTSGGAPYEQY
NA	14	TRBV15	TRBJ2-1	ATSTTLAVGFDEQF
NA	13	TRBV21-1	TRBJ1-5	ASSKGGTGIQPQH
NA	13	TRBV21-1	TRBJ1-1	ASSVRQGENTEAF
TRBD1	15	TRBV5-1	TRBJ2-5	ASSAGTGALDLETQY
NA	11	TRBV27	TRBJ1-1	ASSLRDSLSAF